This T cell receptor beta chain comes out of a study of CXCR3-negative and CXCR3-positive naive CD8 T cells. About the research overall: The libraries together contributed 120 million to 150 million TRB reads, each supplying about 1.5 +/- 0.3 million.

Germline lookup yields CDR1 KGHDR and CDR2 SFDVKD. The CDR3 runs 16 residues. Whole-study findings and limits: Similar TRBV-TRBJ usage characterized naive CXCR3-negative and CXCR3-positive cells; memory cells differed. Sequencing showed both naive subsets with comparably high diversity, and memory CD8+ cells much lower. More hydrophobic TRB CDR3s occurred in CXCR3-positive than in CXCR3-negative naive cells.

Turning to this clonotype: Its antigen is still unknown.

The naive CD8+ gate required CD45RO-CCR7+CD27+CD95- phenotype. Preparation of TRB cDNA libraries relied on 5' RACE carrying UMI labels. One entry per CDR3 protein, without DNA, is what TCRdb gives after re-calling the 5' RACE reads. This table holds around 110,000 distinct CDR3 sequences. The chain employs TRBV24-1 and TRBJ2-2; the D call of TRBD1 rests on TCRdb alone, since no DNA is present to check it. What was sequenced was naive CXCR3+ CD8+ T cells from blood. Stated subset: CD45RO-CCR7+CD27+CD95- naive CD8+ T cells expressing CXCR3 (TNR3+). This sequence originates from a human donor in good health. Some clones in this sample may be carry-over from other donors' samples. CDR3 protein: CATRNRTGANTGELFF.